What follows is one TCR beta chain and its context. This clone has a count of ten or more. Its antigen specificity is not known. Base-call qualities are not available, and no considerably larger clone is one nucleotide away. The sample originates from a study of shared clonotypes between healthy human individuals (TCRdb year 2020). In terms of the full investigation: The cohort included three men and a couple of women between 18 and 49 years of age. For each donor, three plates each were used for CD4 naive and CD4 memory, two plates were used for CD8 naive, and one plate was used for CD8 memory. The study deeply sequenced blood TCR repertoires of about 5 healthy adults to estimate repertoire size and the extent of clonotype sharing between individuals. To increase sequencing depth and limit assay-specific biases, different laboratories used diverse techniques to prepare libraries and sequence TCR repertoires. Per donor, leukapheresis produced somewhere between about 0.85 and 10 billion PBMCs. The paper's findings and limits, for the study overall: About 5% of naive CD4, 3.5% of naive CD8, about 2.4% of memory CD4, and more than 0.35% of memory CD8 clonotypes were shared across a few donors. Estimated clonotype richness was generally larger for naive than for memory subsets. Higher generation probabilities were observed for clonotypes shared by all four sorted-subset donors than for non-shared clonotypes. The small number of donors limited the genetic and exposure-history diversity represented. Based on pairwise subsampling, the degree of clonotype sharing among donors was expected to be affected by sequencing depth. Only blood was sampled, and tissue TCR repertoires likely differ from those in blood. Even with the large sequencing depth, rarefaction of the sorted-subset datasets indicated that sequencing was incomplete.

Using the deep immunoSEQ assay, TCR CDR3 regions were amplified from genomic DNA by multiplex PCR. Extracted genomic DNA from each cell subset was spread evenly across all wells of several immunoSEQ 96-well plates, with each plate serving as a replicate. For sorted subsets, approximately 190 ng of genomic DNA, equivalent to roughly 30,000 T cell genomes, went into each replicate PCR. The purified libraries were quantified using a Qubit 3.0 fluorometer, sized with a Bioanalyzer 2100, and then quantified again using the KAPA Library Quantification kit. Every immunoSEQ 96-well plate was sequenced on a separate single-read 150-cycle Illumina NextSeq 550 flow cell. In the authors' own workflow: Because the immunoSEQ output held only junctional sequences and lacked quality scores, the filtering could not match the filtering applied to full-length reads. Sequences were annotated with PyIR, a Python wrapper for IgBLAST v1.9, using IMGT germline references to assign V/J genes and CDR3. Any read was removed if the V/J assignment was weak (E-value above 1e-6), the CDR3 was missing, or the read contained stop codons, out-of-frame junctions, or ambiguous translated residues. V3J clonotypes were defined by identical inferred V gene, J gene, and CDR3 amino acid sequence. Percentage overlap between repertoires was calculated by dividing the number of shared unique clonotypes by the size of the smaller repertoire. Three approaches were used to assess repertoire richness: RTK rarefaction, the Chao1 estimator, and Recon v2.1 estimates of unobserved clonotypes. Generation probabilities for all TCRbeta clonotypes obtained by the gDNA method from a handful of donors were computed using OLGA. Held by TCRdb, this immuneACCESS table contains in-frame sequences only and omits some clones. Under half of the omission traces to an unresolved V gene where checked; the cause of the rest is unknown. The DNA was the basis for D and trimming; V, J and clone size are from that table. Within this sample are roughly 640,000 clones, with under 80% of them counted one time only. The biggest ten clones account for about 1.8% of the sample.

Healthy HIV-negative adults with no recently reported acute infections or vaccinations were included as donors. All donors were Caucasian adults living in Nashville, Tennessee, USA. CD4+ T cells were enriched through magnetic negative selection, after which naive cells were positively selected on CD45RA and the remaining negative fraction served as the memory subset. Blood was collected by leukapheresis, and PBMCs were isolated by Ficoll-Histopaque density gradient centrifugation and then cryopreserved in liquid nitrogen vapor phase. Analytical flow cytometry was used to check the purity and quantity of every magnetically sorted T cell population. Each sorted fraction had its genomic DNA isolated and then quantified by UV absorbance on a Nanodrop 2000c. The germline V gene specifies LGHNA as CDR1 and YNFKEQ as CDR2. At the junction V is shortened by 1 base and J by 9 bases, with 6 bases in between. From the cysteine through the phenylalanine, the CDR3 covers 12 amino acids. CDR3 DNA is the only sequence kept; it has 36 bases, read in frame from the first base.

The sequence was obtained from a woman aged 25-40 years in good health. The rearrangement joined TRBV4-2 to TRBJ2-2, with the identity of the D gene unclear. The specimen sequenced was memory CD4+ T cells sorted from blood. The sample's cell subset or site label, in plain terms: CD45RA-negative fraction. DNA sequence: TGTGCCAGCAGCCAAGTGGGGAGGGAGCTGTTTTTT. Its translation reads: CASSQVGRELFF.